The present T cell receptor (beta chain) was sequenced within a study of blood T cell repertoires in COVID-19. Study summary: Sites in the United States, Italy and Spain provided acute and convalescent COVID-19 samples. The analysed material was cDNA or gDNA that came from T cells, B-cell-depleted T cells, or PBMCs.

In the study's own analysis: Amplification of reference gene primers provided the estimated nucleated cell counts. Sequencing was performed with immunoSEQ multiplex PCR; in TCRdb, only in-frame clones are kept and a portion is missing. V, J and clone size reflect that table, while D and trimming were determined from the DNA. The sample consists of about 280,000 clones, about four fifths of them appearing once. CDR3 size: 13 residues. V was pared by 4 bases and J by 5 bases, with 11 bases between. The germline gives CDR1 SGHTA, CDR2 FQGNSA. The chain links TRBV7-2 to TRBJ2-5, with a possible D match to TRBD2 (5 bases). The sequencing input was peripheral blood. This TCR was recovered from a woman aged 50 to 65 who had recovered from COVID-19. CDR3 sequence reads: CASSSLTGETQYF. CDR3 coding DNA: TGTGCCAGCAGCTCCCTGACGGGGGAGACCCAGTACTTC.